The TCR beta chain under discussion was sequenced for a study of blood T cell repertoires in COVID-19. Original data processing: Amplification of reference gene primers provided the estimated nucleated cell counts. The repertoire was sequenced with immunoSEQ multiplex PCR; TCRdb's copy has only in-frame clones and lacks some. V and J calls and clone size are copied from that table; D and trimming were computed from the DNA. The repertoire consists of 150,000 to 190,000 clones, with approximately 80% occurring once and the leading ten covering around 0.62%. This clone came up once. This TCR was sampled from a man aged 55 to 70 with acute or convalescent COVID-19. The source material was peripheral blood.

CDR3 region: CASSYNTDREREKLFF. CDR3 bases: TGTGCCAGCAGTTATAATACCGACAGGGAGCGTGAAAAACTGTTTTTT. The chain couples TRBV6-5 to TRBJ1-4; the match to TRBD1 covers 7 bases. The V gene's germline CDR1 is MNHEY and CDR2 SVGAGI. The V and J ends lost 3 bases and 7 bases, in that order; junction bases with no gene match: 11. This CDR3 region has 16 residues.